Below, one TCR beta chain is given with its context. Its target is unknown. This same CDR3 is encoded by further DNA sequences in the sample. This record belongs to a study of shared clonotypes between healthy human individuals. Study-wide results and limits: Non-shared clonotypes had lower generation probabilities than those shared by all four donors.

When replicate PCRs were run on sorted subsets, they used about 220 ng DNA, approximately 27,000 T cell genomes. Measured with immunoSEQ multiplex PCR; TCRdb has only the in-frame clones, and not every one. The profile shows millions of clones, 85% to 95% of them singletons. Trimming stripped 5 bases from V and 1 base from J, with 9 bases between. Germline-derived CDR1 and CDR2 are KGHSH and LQKENI. The CDR3 contains 14 residues. The TCR comes from a young man in good health. The rearrangement uses TRBV18 and TRBJ1-5, with a possible D match to TRBD1 (6 bases). Sequenced sample: naive CD4+ T cells sorted from blood. Subset noted: CD45RA+ positively selected. For the CDR3, the DNA is TGTGCCAGCTCAACAGGGTTGAGCAATCAGCCCCAGCATTTT. Protein product: CASSTGLSNQPQHF.